This T cell receptor (beta chain) stems from a study of T cell repertoires in cytomegalovirus infection. Overall study context: Public TCR beta signatures indicated both CMV infection and matching HLA type.

Germline assignment: CDR1 MDHEN and CDR2 SYDVKM. The V end lost 5 bases, the J end lost 0 bases, and 20 bases lay between the germline ends. The CDR3 loop spans 18 amino acids. TCRdb called the reads again in MiXCR, with one record for every CDR3 protein. The table lists roughly 150,000 distinct CDR3 sequences, around a quarter of them singletons, with approximately 9.9% in the top ten. This clonotype was seen a handful of times. The V gene is TRBV28, the J gene TRBJ1-5; possibly TRBD1 for D (6 bases). This receptor was obtained from a human donor in good health (CMV status not recorded). Some clones in this sample may be carry-over from other donors' samples. Sequencing was carried out using PBMCs. CDR3 amino acids: CASSQGQRALYSNQPQHF. The DNA of the CDR3 is TGTGCCAGCAGTCAGGGACAAAGGGCCCTATATAGCAATCAGCCCCAGCATTTT.